Listed here are 4 T cell receptor beta chains from one sample, sequenced in a study of blood T cell repertoires in COVID-19. The repertoire was sequenced with immunoSEQ multiplex PCR; TCRdb's copy has only in-frame clones and lacks some. The table has about 200,000 clones, approximately 84% seen once. Sequencing was done on a sample of peripheral blood. The source of these receptors is a woman of 80 years or more with COVID-19, enrolled during active disease.

V is TRBV12-2 and J is TRBJ2-2; the table names TRBD2, a call not compared with the DNA. TRBV12-2 is listed as a pseudogene. CDR3 size: 20 residues. The DNA of the CDR3 is TGTGCAAGTCGCCCCCCCACACTGGGACTAGCGGGGGTAGGCGCCGGGGAGCTGTTTTTT. It specifies CASRPPTLGLAGVGAGELFF.

The chain joins TRBV5-4 to TRBJ2-5; 13 positions match TRBD2. CDR3 length: 16 residues. Trimming took 4 bases from V and 4 from J; bases not matched to a gene: 7. Germline V gene data show CDR1 as SGHNT and CDR2 as YYREEE (reference sequence). CDR3 protein: CASSTLAGGLGETQYF. Here the CDR3 DNA reads TGTGCCAGCAGCACACTAGCGGGAGGGCTGGGAGAGACCCAGTACTTC.

The chain joins TRBV19 to TRBJ1-1; D may be TRBD1 (6 bases). This CDR3 has 12 residues. V shed 3 bases and J shed 10 bases, with 12 bases lying between them. Germline values: CDR1 LNHDA, CDR2 SQIVND (reference sequence). As DNA, the CDR3 is TGTGCCAGTAGTATCCCGAAGGGGGTAGCTTTCTTT. This encodes CASSIPKGVAFF.

The V call is TRBV28, the J call TRBJ1-4; 7 bases agree with TRBD1. This CDR3 has 15 residues. The trim removed 5 bases at V and 6 bases at J, leaving 9 bases unmatched. The germline gives CDR1 MDHEN, CDR2 SYDVKM. The CDR3: CASSPHRGGDEKLFF. CDR3 nucleotide sequence: TGTGCCAGCAGTCCCCACAGGGGTGGAGATGAAAAACTGTTTTTT.